This T cell receptor (beta chain) was sequenced in a study of graft-versus-host responses after intestinal transplantation. Study-level background: Transplant recipients had multivisceral, liver-intestinal, or isolated intestinal grafts.

Sequencing was performed with immunoSEQ multiplex PCR; in TCRdb, only in-frame clones are kept and a portion is missing. The repertoire holds some 14,000 clones, 25% to 30% seen once, with 3% to 4.5% in the top ten. CDR3 size: 12 residues. The germline CDR1 and CDR2 sequences are SGHNT and YYREEE (reference sequence). V lost 3 bases and J 7 bases, leaving 11 bases between the germline ends. This clone was counted a few times. Co-plating was performed using about 200,000 CFSE-labeled responder cells and about 200,000 irradiated, violet-dye-labeled stimulator cells. The sequence was collected from a human patient who received an intestinal transplant. The sample in question was alloreactive CD4+ T cells from a mixed lymphocyte reaction culture, obtained before intestinal transplant. The subset here: CFSE-low proliferating T cells sorted from roughly 6-day pre-transplant mixed lymphocyte reaction (GvH or HvG direction). This chain connects TRBV5-4 to TRBJ2-7; D possibly corresponds to TRBD1 (6 bases). In DNA form, the CDR3 reads TGTGCCAGCAGCTACACAGGGAAGGAGCAGTACTTC. Its translation is CASSYTGKEQYF.